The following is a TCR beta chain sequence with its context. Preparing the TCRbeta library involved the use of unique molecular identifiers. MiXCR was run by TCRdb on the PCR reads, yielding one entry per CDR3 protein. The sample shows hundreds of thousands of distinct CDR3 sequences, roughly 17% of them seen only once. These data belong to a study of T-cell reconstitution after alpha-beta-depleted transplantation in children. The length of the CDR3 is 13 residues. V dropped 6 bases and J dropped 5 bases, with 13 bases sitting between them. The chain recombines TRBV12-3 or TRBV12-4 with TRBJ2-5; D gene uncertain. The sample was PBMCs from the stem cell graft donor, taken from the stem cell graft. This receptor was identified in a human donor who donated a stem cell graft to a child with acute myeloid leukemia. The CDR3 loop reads CASRESHWETQYF. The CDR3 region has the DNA TGTGCCAGCAGGGAGTCACACTGGGAGACCCAGTACTTC.